Following are 13 T cell receptor beta chains from one sample sequenced in a study of spatial heterogeneity in lung cancer. Time point defined: sample taken at primary tumor resection. Without sorting, whole RNA was sequenced from tumor, nontumor lung or frozen PBMC. In TCRdb, the 5' RACE reads were re-called with MiXCR into one record per CDR3 protein. The data show 82,000 or so distinct CDR3 sequences, around 12% seen once. The material was PBMCs, obtained at surgery. Receptors originate from a male donor with early-stage non-small cell lung cancer.

The V call is TRBV20-1, the J call TRBJ2-7; unclear D gene. Germline loops: CDR1 DFQATT, CDR2 SNEGSKA (reference sequence). The CDR3 contains 12 residues. V was pared by 2 bases and J by 6 bases, with 11 bases between. DNA for the CDR3: TGCAGTGCTAGATGTTGGATACTCGAGCAGTACTTC. This encodes CSARCWILEQYF.

V is TRBV6-1 and J is TRBJ2-3; either TRBD1 or TRBD2 may fit D (5 bases each). V dropped 4 bases and J dropped 5 bases, with 19 bases sitting between them. Germline V gives CDR1 MNHNS, CDR2 SASEGT. The CDR3 has 16 amino acids. The CDR3 protein is CASSGGKGGIGDTQYF. The CDR3 coding sequence is TGTGCCAGCAGTGGGGGGAAAGGAGGAATTGGAGATACGCAGTATTTT.

The chain links TRBV7-2 to TRBJ2-7; 11 nucleotides line up with TRBD1. The CDR3 runs to 15 residues. V shed 3 bases, J shed 4 bases, and the junction held 5 bases outside the gene matches. Germline values: CDR1 SGHTA, CDR2 FQGNSA. In DNA form, the CDR3 reads TGTGCCAGCAGCTTGGGACAGGGGGTAGGGTACGAGCAGTACTTC. Translating gives CASSLGQGVGYEQYF.

This clonotype occurred many times. The CDR3 sequence is CSARSGPSSYEQYF. For the CDR3, the DNA is TGCAGCGCCAGAAGTGGGCCTTCCTCCTACGAGCAGTACTTC. V is TRBV29-1 and J is TRBJ2-7; no definite D call. Germline V gene data show CDR1 as SQVTM and CDR2 as ANQGSEA. CDR3 length: 14 residues. Trimming shortened V by 7 bases and J by 0 bases, and 16 bases separated the two germline ends.

V and J are TRBV9 and TRBJ2-3; TRBD2 aligns across 10 bases. The CDR3 is made up of 14 amino acids. With V trimmed by 6 bases and J by 5 bases, 6 bases remained unmatched. CDR1 is SGDLS, CDR2 YYNGEE, per germline. The CDR3 bases are TGTGCCAGCACCCCGAGCGGGAGGGGAGATACGCAGTATTTT. It yields the protein CASTPSGRGDTQYF.

The sample holds a few counts of this clonotype. The gene calls are TRBV6-6 and TRBJ1-2; D call uncertain. Trimming stripped 2 bases from V and 7 bases from J, with 20 bases between. Germline values: CDR1 MNHNY, CDR2 SVGAGI (reference sequence). The length of the CDR3 is 16 residues. In DNA, the CDR3 is TGTGCCAGCAGTTACCCAGAAGATAGGCAGGTCGGTGGCTACACCTTC. Translated, it gives CASSYPEDRQVGGYTF.

This clonotype rates as medium-sized. The CDR3 sequence: CASSPGGSSTDTQYF. CDR3 DNA: TGTGCCAGCAGCCCCGGGGGGTCTAGCACAGATACGCAGTATTTT. The chain recombines TRBV7-2 with TRBJ2-3, with 7 bases lining up with TRBD2. Germline V gene sequence: CDR1 SGHTA, CDR2 FQGNSA. The CDR3 is 15 amino acids. V lost 5 bases, J lost 0 bases, and 5 bases stayed unmatched.

This clonotype has only a few counts. This chain uses TRBV6-1 with TRBJ2-2, with unresolved D. This CDR3 is 13 amino acids long. Trimming took off 4 bases at V and 7 bases at J, with 10 bases between the two ends. Per germline, CDR1 MNHNS and CDR2 SASEGT. The CDR3 spells CASSGMVSGELFF. The CDR3, as DNA: TGTGCCAGCAGTGGAATGGTGAGCGGGGAGCTGTTTTTT.

This clonotype has only a few counts. This chain connects TRBV15 to TRBJ1-3; the D is unclear. Germline V gene lookup returns CDR1 LNHNV and CDR2 YYDKDF (reference sequence). V was trimmed by 0 bases and J by 1 base, leaving 7 bases between them. CDR3 length equals 15 residues. This chain's CDR3 is CATSRDPGSGNTIYF. The CDR3 DNA is TGTGCCACCAGCAGAGATCCGGGGTCTGGAAACACCATATATTTT.

This chain links TRBV5-1 with TRBJ2-7; 7 nucleotides align to TRBD1. CDR3 size: 14 residues. Per the germline V gene, CDR1 is SGHRS and CDR2 is YFSETQ. Unmatched junction bases numbered 14, after V lost 4 bases and J lost 10 bases. The CDR3 DNA is TGCGCCAGCAGCGTCGGGGACAGCCTTTCGAACCAGTACTTC. Translation gives CASSVGDSLSNQYF.

CDR3 amino acids: CASSPSGLAATDTQYF. CDR3 sequence (DNA): TGTGCCAGCAGCCCCTCGGGACTAGCGGCCACAGATACGCAGTATTTT. The chain joins TRBV7-3 to TRBJ2-3, with 11 bases aligning to TRBD2. In germline, CDR1 is SGHTA, CDR2 FQGTGA. Trimming removed 5 bases from V and 2 bases from J; junction bases left unmatched: 6. The CDR3 consists of 16 residues.

The genes are TRBV3-1 and TRBJ2-7, with D possibly matching TRBD2 (5 bases). Per germline, CDR1 LGHDT and CDR2 YNNKEL (reference sequence). This CDR3 spans 14 amino acids. V was trimmed by 7 bases and J by 1 base, leaving 14 bases between them. CDR3 in DNA: TGTGCCAGCACCCCTGGGAGTGCATCCTACGAGCAGTACTTC. Translation gives CASTPGSASYEQYF.

This clonotype showed up just a few times. The chain employs TRBV6-5 and TRBJ2-3; 9 bases match TRBD2. Per the germline V gene, CDR1 is MNHEY and CDR2 is SVGAGI. J gave up 2 bases and V 5 bases, and 8 bases lay outside the gene matches. This CDR3 region has 16 residues. The CDR3: CASSPRAGGFTDTQYF. The CDR3 DNA reads TGTGCCAGCAGTCCTCGGGCGGGGGGGTTCACAGATACGCAGTATTTT.